A single sample is the source of the 15 T cell receptor beta chains below, sequenced in a study of cytomegalovirus exposure and HLA in healthy donors. 60 Vbeta and 13 Jbeta primers were used in PCR. Profiled with immunoSEQ multiplex PCR; TCRdb holds only in-frame clones, not every one. The sample consists of roughly 80,000 clones, 80% of them appearing once. The sample consisted of PBMCs. The receptors were sampled from a male donor in good health and CMV-seronegative.

The gene calls are TRBV6-6 and TRBJ2-6; D is possibly TRBD2 (5 bases). Germline loops: CDR1 MNHNY, CDR2 SVGAGI (reference sequence). The CDR3 spans 16 residues. The V and J ends lost 2 bases and 5 bases respectively, with 13 bases between them. The CDR3 reads CASSYDEGLWANVLTF. Written as DNA, the CDR3 is TGTGCCAGCAGTTACGATGAGGGCCTCTGGGCCAACGTCCTGACTTTC.

The CDR3 spells CASSSSAGVGNSPLHF. CDR3 DNA: TGTGCCAGCAGTTCGTCTGCGGGGGTTGGCAATTCACCCCTCCACTTT. The rearrangement joins TRBV27 to TRBJ1-6, with D possibly TRBD1 on 5 matching bases. V lost 4 bases, J lost 7 bases, and 17 bases lay in between. Germline CDR1 reads MNHEY; CDR2 reads SMNVEV (reference sequence). The CDR3 contains 16 residues.

This sequence joins TRBV6-5 and TRBJ2-7, with D possibly being TRBD2 (6 bases). CDR1 is MNHEY, CDR2 SVGAGI, per germline. The V and J ends lost 7 bases and 0 bases respectively, with 13 bases between them. This CDR3 is 14 amino acids long. The CDR3 coding sequence is TGTGCCAGCATACCCGGGGGAAGCTCCTACGAGCAGTACTTC. This translates into CASIPGGSSYEQYF.

The rearrangement uses TRBV5-6 and TRBJ2-3, with TRBD2 identical over 9 bases. V shed 4 bases and J 4 bases; nucleotides not matched to a gene: 19. This CDR3 is 19 amino acids long. In germline, CDR1 is SGHDT, CDR2 YYEEEE. This chain's CDR3 is CASSPRAREGRDRADTQYF. In nucleotides, the CDR3 is TGTGCCAGCAGCCCAAGGGCGCGGGAGGGCCGTGATAGGGCAGATACGCAGTATTTT.

The chain couples TRBV5-1 to TRBJ2-5; 8 bases fit TRBD2. The V gene's germline CDR1 is SGHRS and CDR2 YFSETQ. This CDR3 has 15 amino acids. With 5 bases clipped from V and 1 base from J, the junction kept 7 bases outside the gene matches. CDR3 sequence (DNA): TGCGCCAGCAGTTTTAGCGGGATGCGCCAAGAGACCCAGTACTTC. This translates into CASSFSGMRQETQYF.

The chain joins TRBV2 to TRBJ2-5; 7 bases fit TRBD1. Germline loops: CDR1 SNHLY, CDR2 FYNNEI. The CDR3 sequence is 14 residues long. V shed 4 bases and J 3 bases; nucleotides not matched to a gene: 5. The CDR3 sequence: CASSGGGSKETQYF. DNA of the CDR3: TGTGCCAGCAGTGGAGGGGGCAGTAAAGAGACCCAGTACTTC.

V usage is TRBV5-8 and J usage is TRBJ2-7, with D unresolved. From germline, CDR1 is SGHTS and CDR2 YDEGEE. The CDR3 covers 13 residues. V lost 4 bases to trimming and J lost 7 bases, with 15 bases between them. The CDR3 reads CASSLPQTREQYF. CDR3 sequence (DNA): TGTGCCAGCAGCCTGCCACAGACGCGTGAGCAGTACTTC.

This clone was observed a handful of times. The rearrangement uses TRBV7-2 and TRBJ2-2, with D possibly matching TRBD1 (5 bases). Germline V lookup: CDR1 SGHTA, CDR2 FQGNSA. The CDR3 is made up of 13 amino acids. V lost 6 bases and J 4 bases, leaving 9 bases between the germline ends. Here the CDR3 reads CASRQTVTGELFF. In nucleotides, the CDR3 is TGTGCCAGCAGACAGACAGTCACCGGGGAGCTGTTTTTT.

V usage is TRBV9 and J usage is TRBJ1-2; TRBD1 matches 7 bases. V was clipped by 5 bases and J by 6 bases; unmatched bases: 25. The germline V gene encodes CDR1 SGDLS and CDR2 YYNGEE. This CDR3 spans 19 amino acids. The CDR3 here is CASRTKNKTGTAIINGYTF. The CDR3 nucleotides are TGTGCCAGCAGAACCAAAAATAAAACCGGGACAGCAATAATCAATGGCTACACCTTC.

In its sample, this clone was seen once. This chain connects TRBV7-2 to TRBJ1-1; no clear D gene. In germline, CDR1 is SGHTA, CDR2 FQGNSA. The CDR3 covers 13 residues. Trimming removed 4 bases at V and 5 bases at J, with 11 bases between. CDR3 nucleotides: TGTGCCAGCAGCTCTCAGAGGGCGACTGAAGCTTTCTTT. Translating it yields CASSSQRATEAFF.

This chain uses TRBV27 with TRBJ2-7; 9 bases are shared with TRBD2. V gave up 5 bases and J gave up 5 bases; unmatched junction bases: 19. Germline lookup yields CDR1 MNHEY and CDR2 SMNVEV (reference sequence). The CDR3 loop spans 18 amino acids. CDR3 nucleotides: TGTGCCAGCAGTCTTTATGGGGGCTGGGCGGGAGGGCCCCACGAGCAGTACTTC. As protein: CASSLYGGWAGGPHEQYF.

This chain links TRBV18 with TRBJ1-6, with 8 bases identical to TRBD1. Germline values: CDR1 KGHSH, CDR2 LQKENI. V was clipped by 0 bases and J by 9 bases; unmatched bases: 13. CDR3 length: 18 residues. As DNA, the CDR3 is TGTGCCAGCTCACCACCTTTGGGCCGGACAGGGAGTAGTTCACCCCTCCACTTT. This translates into CASSPPLGRTGSSSPLHF.

The CDR3 DNA sequence: TGTGCCAGCAGCCAAACAGGTGGGGACACTGAAGCTTTCTTT. Translation gives CASSQTGGDTEAFF. The chain uses TRBV4-2 and TRBJ1-1; TRBD1 is a possible D gene (5 bases). V lost 2 bases to trimming and J lost 3 bases, with 10 bases between them. Germline V gene lookup returns CDR1 LGHNA and CDR2 YNFKEQ. This CDR3 region has 14 residues.

In the case of this clone: The junction departs from germline at one end; a sequencing error may be responsible. V gene TRBV5-1 combines with J gene TRBJ1-2; 7 nucleotides agree with TRBD1. CDR1 SGHRS and CDR2 YFSETQ come from the germline V gene. This CDR3 is 14 amino acids long. This chain's CDR3 is CASTPTGTPYGYPF. The CDR3 DNA follows: TGCGCCAGCACCCCGACAGGGACCCCCTATGGCTACCCCTTC.

This chain joins TRBV19 and TRBJ2-2, with D hard to call. The CDR3 covers 14 residues. The V end lost 5 bases, the J end lost 1 base, and 8 bases lay between the germline ends. Germline V gene data show CDR1 as LNHDA and CDR2 as SQIVND (reference sequence). This CDR3 is CASSGNRNTGELFF. The CDR3 nucleotides read TGTGCCAGTAGTGGCAACCGGAACACCGGGGAGCTGTTTTTT.